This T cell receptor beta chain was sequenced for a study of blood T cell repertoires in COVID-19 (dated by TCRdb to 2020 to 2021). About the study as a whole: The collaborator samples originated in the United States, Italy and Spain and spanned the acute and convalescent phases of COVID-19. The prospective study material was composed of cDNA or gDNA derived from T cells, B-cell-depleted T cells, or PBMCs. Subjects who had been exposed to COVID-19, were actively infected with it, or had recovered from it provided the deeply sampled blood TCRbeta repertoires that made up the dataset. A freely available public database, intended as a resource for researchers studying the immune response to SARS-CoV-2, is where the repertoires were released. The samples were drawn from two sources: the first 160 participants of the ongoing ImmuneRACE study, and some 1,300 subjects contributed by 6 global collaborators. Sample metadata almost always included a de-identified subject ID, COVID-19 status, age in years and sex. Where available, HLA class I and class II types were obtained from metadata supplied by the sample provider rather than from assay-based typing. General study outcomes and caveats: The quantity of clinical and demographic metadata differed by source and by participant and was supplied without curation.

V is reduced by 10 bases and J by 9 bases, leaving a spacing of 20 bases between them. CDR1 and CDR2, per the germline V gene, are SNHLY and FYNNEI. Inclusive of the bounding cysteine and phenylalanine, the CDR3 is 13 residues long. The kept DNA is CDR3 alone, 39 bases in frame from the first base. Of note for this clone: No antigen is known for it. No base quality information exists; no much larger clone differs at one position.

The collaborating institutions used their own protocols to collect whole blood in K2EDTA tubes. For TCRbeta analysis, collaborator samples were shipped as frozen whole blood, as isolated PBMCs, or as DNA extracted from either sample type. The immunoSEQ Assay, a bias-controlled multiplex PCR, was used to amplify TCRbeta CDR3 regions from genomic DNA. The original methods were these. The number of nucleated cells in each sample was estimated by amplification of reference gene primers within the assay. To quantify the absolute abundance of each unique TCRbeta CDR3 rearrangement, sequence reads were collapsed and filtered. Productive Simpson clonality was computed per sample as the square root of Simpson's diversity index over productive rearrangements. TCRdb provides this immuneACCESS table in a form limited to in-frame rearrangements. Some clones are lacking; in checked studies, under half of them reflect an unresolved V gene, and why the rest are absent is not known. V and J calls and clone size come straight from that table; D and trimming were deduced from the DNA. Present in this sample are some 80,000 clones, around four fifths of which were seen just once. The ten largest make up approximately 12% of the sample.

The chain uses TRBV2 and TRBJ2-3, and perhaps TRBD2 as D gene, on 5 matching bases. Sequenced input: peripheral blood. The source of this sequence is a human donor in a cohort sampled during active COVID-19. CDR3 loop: CANTLLPEGTQYF. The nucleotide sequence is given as TGTGCCAACACGTTACTGCCCGAGGGAACGCAGTATTTT. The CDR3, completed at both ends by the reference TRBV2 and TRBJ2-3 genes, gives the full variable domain EPEVTQTPSHQVTQMGQEVILRCVPISNHLYFYWYRQILGQKVEFLVSFYNNEISEKSEIFDDQFSVERPDGSNFTLKIRSTKLEDSAMYFCANTLLPEGTQYFGPGTRLTVL.